This entry describes one T cell receptor beta chain. Its antigen remains unidentified. This record belongs to a study of T-cell memory formation after mild COVID-19. Study-wide results and caveats: Some responding clones appeared in pre-infection memory, suggesting cross-reactive memory joined. From day 15 to 85, contracting clones were balanced between CD4 and CD8, whereas later expanders leaned toward CD4+. CD4+ clones that contracted lay mainly in CM and EM; CD8+ ones lay in EMRA.

The CDR3 consists of 17 residues. CDR1 SGHRS and CDR2 YFSETQ come from the germline V gene. V shed 2 bases and J shed 3 bases, with 20 bases lying between them. The authors produced TCR alpha and TCR beta cDNA libraries with sample barcodes and UMIs by 5'RACE using constant-segment primers. TCRdb redid the calling of the 5' RACE reads with MiXCR, one entry per CDR3 protein. The sample holds around 150,000 distinct CDR3 sequences, less than 40% seen once. Specimen: PBMCs or a T cell subset sorted from them (not recorded which). The clonotype comes from an adult woman who had mild COVID-19 (a few samples of this study predate the infection). Cell type and time point are not known. This chain connects TRBV5-1 to TRBJ1-1; tentatively, D is TRBD1 (5 bases). The CDR3 sequence is CASSFQQTGGVDTEAFF. CDR3 bases: TGCGCCAGCAGCTTCCAGCAGACGGGAGGGGTCGACACTGAAGCTTTCTTT.